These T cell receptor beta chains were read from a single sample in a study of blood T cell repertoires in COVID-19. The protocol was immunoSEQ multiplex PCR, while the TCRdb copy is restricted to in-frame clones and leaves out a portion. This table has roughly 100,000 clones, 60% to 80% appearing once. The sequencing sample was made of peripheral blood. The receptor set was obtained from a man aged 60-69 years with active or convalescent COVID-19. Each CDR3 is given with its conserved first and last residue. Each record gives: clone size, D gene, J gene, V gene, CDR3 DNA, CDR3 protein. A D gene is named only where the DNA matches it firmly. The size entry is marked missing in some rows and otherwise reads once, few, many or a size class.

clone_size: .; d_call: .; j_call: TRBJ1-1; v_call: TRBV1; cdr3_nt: TGCACCAGCAGCCCAGGCCAGAGTGACACTGAAGCTTTCTTT; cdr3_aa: CTSSPGQSDTEAFF
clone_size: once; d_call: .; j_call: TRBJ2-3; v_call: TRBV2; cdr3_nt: TGTGCCAGCGGTCTGGCTGATACGCAGTATTTT; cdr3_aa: CASGLADTQYF
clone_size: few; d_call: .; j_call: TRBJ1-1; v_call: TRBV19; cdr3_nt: TGTGCCAGTAGTGATTCCGACCGGGGGTCTGAAGCTTTCTTT; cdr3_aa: CASSDSDRGSEAFF
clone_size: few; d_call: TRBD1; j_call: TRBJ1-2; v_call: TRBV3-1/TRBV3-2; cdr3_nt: TGTGCCAGCAGCCAGGCCAGGGGGCGCGACTATGGCTACACCTTC; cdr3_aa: CASSQARGRDYGYTF
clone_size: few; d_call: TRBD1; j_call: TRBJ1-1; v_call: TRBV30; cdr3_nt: TGTGCCTGGAAAAGAGACAGGGGGCTGAACACTGAAGCTTTCTTT; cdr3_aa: CAWKRDRGLNTEAFF
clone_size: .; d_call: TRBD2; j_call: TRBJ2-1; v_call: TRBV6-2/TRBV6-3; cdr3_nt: TGTGCCAGCAGTTCCCTCGGGACTAGCGGATCCAATGAGCAGTTCTTC; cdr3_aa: CASSSLGTSGSNEQFF
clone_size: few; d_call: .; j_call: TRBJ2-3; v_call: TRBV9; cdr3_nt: TGTGCCAGCAGCGTAGGAGGGTTGGGCGATACGCAGTATTTT; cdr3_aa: CASSVGGLGDTQYF
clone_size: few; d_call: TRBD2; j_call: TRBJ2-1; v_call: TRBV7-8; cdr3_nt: TGTGCCAGCAGCCGGGGACTAGCGGCCAACAATGAGCAGTTCTTC; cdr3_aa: CASSRGLAANNEQFF
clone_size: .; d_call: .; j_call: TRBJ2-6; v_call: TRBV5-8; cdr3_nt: TGTGCCAGCAGCCACGGACTCTCTGGGGCCAACGTCCTGACTTTC; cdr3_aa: CASSHGLSGANVLTF
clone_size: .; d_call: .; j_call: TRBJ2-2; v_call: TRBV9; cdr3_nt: TGTGCCAGCAGCGTAGTCCCAGGGCCCGGGGAGCTGTTTTTT; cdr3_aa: CASSVVPGPGELFF
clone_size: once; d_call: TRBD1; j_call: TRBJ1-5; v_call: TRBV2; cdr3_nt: TGTGCCAGCACCAGGGACAGGGGGTTTTATCAGCCCCAGCATTTT; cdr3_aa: CASTRDRGFYQPQHF
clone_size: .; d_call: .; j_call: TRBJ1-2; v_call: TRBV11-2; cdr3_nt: TGTGCCAGCAGCTCCCACCTTACCGGGACACCTAACTATGGCTACACCTTC; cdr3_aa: CASSSHLTGTPNYGYTF
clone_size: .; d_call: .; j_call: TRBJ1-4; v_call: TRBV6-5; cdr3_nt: TGTGCCAGCAGTTACTCAGGGGCAACTAATGAAAAACTGTTTTTT; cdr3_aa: CASSYSGATNEKLFF
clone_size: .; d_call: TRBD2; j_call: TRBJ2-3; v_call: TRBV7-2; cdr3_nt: TGTGCCAGCAGCTTTCGGGAGGGCGGCACAGATACGCAGTATTTT; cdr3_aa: CASSFREGGTDTQYF
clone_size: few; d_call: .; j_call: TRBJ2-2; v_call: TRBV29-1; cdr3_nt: TGCAGCGCCGTCCGGGACTCTTTAGGGGAGCTGTTTTTT; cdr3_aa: CSAVRDSLGELFF
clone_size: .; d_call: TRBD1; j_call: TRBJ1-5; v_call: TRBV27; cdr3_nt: TGTGCCAGCAGTACCTCTGGGACAGTACTTAATCAGCCCCAGCATTTT; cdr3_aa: CASSTSGTVLNQPQHF
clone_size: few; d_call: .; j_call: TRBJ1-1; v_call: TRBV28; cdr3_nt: TGTGCCAGCAGTTTATTACAGCCAAACACTGAAGCTTTCTTT; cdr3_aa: CASSLLQPNTEAFF
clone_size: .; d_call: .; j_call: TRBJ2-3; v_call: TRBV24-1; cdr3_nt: TGTGCCACCAGTGATTTGCGCGACAGACTCACAGATACGCAGTATTTT; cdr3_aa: CATSDLRDRLTDTQYF
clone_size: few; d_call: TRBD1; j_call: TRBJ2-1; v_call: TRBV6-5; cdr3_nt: TGTGCCAGCAGTCCCGGGACAGGGGACTACAATGAGCAGTTCTTC; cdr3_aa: CASSPGTGDYNEQFF
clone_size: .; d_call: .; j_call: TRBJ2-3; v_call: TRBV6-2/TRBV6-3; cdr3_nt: TGTGCCAGCAGTTACATCCAAGCGGGCACTAGCACAGATACGCAGTATTTT; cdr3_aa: CASSYIQAGTSTDTQYF
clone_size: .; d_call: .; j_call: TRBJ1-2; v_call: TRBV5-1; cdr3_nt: TGCGCCAGCAGAGCGTCGGAATCTAACTATGGCTACACCTTC; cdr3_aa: CASRASESNYGYTF
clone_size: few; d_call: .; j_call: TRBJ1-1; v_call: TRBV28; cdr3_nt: TGTGCCAGCAGCACGCTGGAACAGGGCCTTAGAATGACTGAAGCTTTCTTT; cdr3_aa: CASSTLEQGLRMTEAFF
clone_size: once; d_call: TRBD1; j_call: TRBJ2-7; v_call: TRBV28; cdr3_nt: TGTGCCAGCAGTTCCTTACAGGGGACCGAGCAGTACTTC; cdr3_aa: CASSSLQGTEQYF
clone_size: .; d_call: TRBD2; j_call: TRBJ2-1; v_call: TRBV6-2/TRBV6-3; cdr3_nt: TGTGCCAGCAGTTACCCAGCGGGAGGGTCCTACAATGAGCAGTTCTTC; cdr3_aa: CASSYPAGGSYNEQFF
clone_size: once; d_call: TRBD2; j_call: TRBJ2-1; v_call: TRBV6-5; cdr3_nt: TGTGCCACTATGGGACTAGCGGGAGACGAGCAGTTCTTC; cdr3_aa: CATMGLAGDEQFF
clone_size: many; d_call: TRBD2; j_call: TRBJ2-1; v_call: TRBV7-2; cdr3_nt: TGTGCCAGCAGCTTCGGACTAGCGGGAGTTGGCGAGCAGTTCTTC; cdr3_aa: CASSFGLAGVGEQFF
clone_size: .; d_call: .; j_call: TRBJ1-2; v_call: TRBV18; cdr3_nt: TGTGCCAGCTCACCAAGAGTCAACAGGGCCGCTAACTATGGCTACACCTTC; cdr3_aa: CASSPRVNRAANYGYTF
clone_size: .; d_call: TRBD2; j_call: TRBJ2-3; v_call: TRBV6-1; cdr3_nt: TGTGCCAGCAGTGAAGTTCGGACTAGCGGGAGGGCGACAGATACGCAGTATTTT; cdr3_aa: CASSEVRTSGRATDTQYF
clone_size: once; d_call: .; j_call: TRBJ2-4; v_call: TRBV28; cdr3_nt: TGTGCCAGCAGTTCCCTAGCCCTAGCCAAAAACATTCAGTACTTC; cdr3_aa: CASSSLALAKNIQYF
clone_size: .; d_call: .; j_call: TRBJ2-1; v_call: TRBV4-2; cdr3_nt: TGTGCCAGCAGCCAAGGAGACTGGCTTAATGAGCAGTTCTTC; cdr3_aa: CASSQGDWLNEQFF
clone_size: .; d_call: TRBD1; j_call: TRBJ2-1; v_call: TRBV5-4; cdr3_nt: TGTGCCAGCAGCTCTCCGCAGGGGGCCAATGAGCAGTTCTTC; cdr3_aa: CASSSPQGANEQFF
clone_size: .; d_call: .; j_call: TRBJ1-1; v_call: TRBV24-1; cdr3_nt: TGTGCCACCAGTGATCCGACATCGAACACTGAAGCTTTCTTT; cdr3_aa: CATSDPTSNTEAFF
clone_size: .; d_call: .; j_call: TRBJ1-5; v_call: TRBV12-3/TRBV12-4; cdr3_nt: TGTGCCAGCAGTTTCACTGACAATCAGCCCCAGCATTTT; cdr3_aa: CASSFTDNQPQHF
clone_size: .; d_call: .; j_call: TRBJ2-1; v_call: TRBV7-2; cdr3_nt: TGTGCCAGCAGCTTCTTCGCGGGGGCCTCCTACAATGAGCAGTTCTTC; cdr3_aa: CASSFFAGASYNEQFF
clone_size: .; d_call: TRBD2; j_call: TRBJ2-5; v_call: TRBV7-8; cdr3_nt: TGTGCCAGCAGCGTAATACAGACTAGCGGGCAAGAGACCCAGTACTTC; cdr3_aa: CASSVIQTSGQETQYF
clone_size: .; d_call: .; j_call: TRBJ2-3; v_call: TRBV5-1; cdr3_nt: TGCGCCAGCAGCTCTGAACAGGGACGCACAGATACGCAGTATTTT; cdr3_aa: CASSSEQGRTDTQYF
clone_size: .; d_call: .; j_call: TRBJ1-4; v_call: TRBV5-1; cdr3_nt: TGCGCCAGCAGCTTGGACAGTTCACCCGTTGGTGAAAAACTGTTTTTT; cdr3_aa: CASSLDSSPVGEKLFF
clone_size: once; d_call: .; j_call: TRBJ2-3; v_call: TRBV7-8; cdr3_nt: TGTGCCAGCAGCTTATATGCAGATACGCAGTATTTT; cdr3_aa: CASSLYADTQYF
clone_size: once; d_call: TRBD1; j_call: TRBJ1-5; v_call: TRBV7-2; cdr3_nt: TGTGCCAGCAGCGCGGGACAGGGGGACTTTTATAGCAATCAGCCCCAGCATTTT; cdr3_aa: CASSAGQGDFYSNQPQHF
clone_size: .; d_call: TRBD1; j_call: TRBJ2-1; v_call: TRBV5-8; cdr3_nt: TGTGCCAGCAGCTTAGGAGGGACAGGGCTAAAGTTCTTC; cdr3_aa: CASSLGGTGLKFF
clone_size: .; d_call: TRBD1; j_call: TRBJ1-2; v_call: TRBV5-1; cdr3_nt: TGCGCCAGCAGCCCCACCGGGACAGGGGTGGGCTATGGCTACACCTTC; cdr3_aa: CASSPTGTGVGYGYTF
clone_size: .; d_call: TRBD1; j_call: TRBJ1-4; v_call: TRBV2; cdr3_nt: TGTGCCAGCAGTGCCAGGACAGGGGTGGATGAAAAACTGTTTTTT; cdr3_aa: CASSARTGVDEKLFF
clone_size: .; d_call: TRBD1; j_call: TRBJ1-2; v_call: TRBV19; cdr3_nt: TGTGCCAGTAGTCCCGGAGGGGACAGGGGGCTCGGCTACACCTTC; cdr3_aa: CASSPGGDRGLGYTF
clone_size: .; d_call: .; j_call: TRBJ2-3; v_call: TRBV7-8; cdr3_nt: TGTGCCAGCAGCTTAGCCACGTCGGTAACAGATACGCAGTATTTT; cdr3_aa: CASSLATSVTDTQYF